This TCR beta chain was sequenced for a study of regulatory T cells in long-lasting Graves disease. As to time point: persistent/refractory GD, antithyroid drugs over 5 years with positive TRAb. With RNA extracted from PBMCs as input, the TCR library was made. The guidelines of the American Thyroid Association were the basis for diagnosing Graves' disease. Investigators prepared the TCR beta libraries by applying iRepertoire HTBI primers and Arm-PCR of CDR3 regions. TCRdb reanalysed the multiplex PCR reads using MiXCR and keeps one entry per CDR3 protein. The data contain under 450,000 distinct CDR3 sequences, 20% to 30% of them seen just once; the ten biggest clones take up approximately 25%. Germline loops: CDR1 LNHDA, CDR2 SQIVND (reference sequence). Trimming removed 0 bases at V and 5 bases at J, with 7 bases between. The CDR3 is 14 residues long.

This sequence joins TRBV19 and TRBJ2-2, with D hard to call. The sample in question was peripheral blood mononuclear cells (PBMCs), obtained when the disease was refractory, from a patient treated with antithyroid drugs. The TCR comes from a female donor with Graves disease. The CDR3 DNA sequence: TGTGCCAGTAGTATAGAGAGGTTTACCGGGGAGCTGTTTTTT. Translating it yields CASSIERFTGELFF. Full variable domain (remainder filled in from reference TRBV19 and TRBJ2-2): DGGITQSPKYLFRKEGQNVTLSCEQNLNHDAMYWYRQDPGQGLRLIYYSQIVNDFQKGDIAEGYSVSREKKESFPLTVTSAQKNPTAFYLCASSIERFTGELFFGEGSRLTVL.